What follows are 8 T cell receptor beta chains derived from one specimen sequenced in a study of CD8+ T cells in alopecia areata. Extracted RNA was reverse transcribed, and the resulting cDNA served as sequencing template. The table came from immunoSEQ multiplex PCR; TCRdb's copy has only in-frame clones and leaves some out. The sample yields about 160,000 clones, around 86% seen once. The material was CD8+ T cells sorted from blood, obtained at week 0. Receptor source: a human donor with alopecia areata.

The J gene is TRBJ1-2, the V gene TRBV7-9; D gene ambiguous. CDR3 size: 14 residues. Germline loops: CDR1 SEHNR, CDR2 FQNEAQ (reference sequence). Trimming cost V 2 bases and J 6 bases, with 13 bases left between them. This chain's CDR3 is CASSLISAGDGYTF. DNA for the CDR3: TGTGCCAGCAGCTTAATCTCCGCAGGCGATGGCTACACCTTC.

The V and J genes are TRBV29-1 and TRBJ2-3; D remains unclear. From germline, CDR1 is SQVTM and CDR2 ANQGSEA. The CDR3 sequence is 16 residues long. The ends were cut back, 0 bases at V and 4 bases at J, with 17 bases in the middle. The CDR3 is CSVEDAAEIIADTQYF. DNA of the CDR3: TGCAGCGTTGAAGACGCCGCGGAGATCATTGCAGATACGCAGTATTTT.

The chain couples TRBV25-1 to TRBJ2-7; 10 bases are a match to TRBD1. This CDR3 region has 13 residues. V shed 11 bases and J 5 bases; nucleotides not matched to a gene: 9. Germline V CDR1 and CDR2: MGHDK, SYGVNS. The CDR3 DNA reads as TGTGCCTCCCAGGGACAGGGGATCAACGAGCAGTACTTC. It translates to CASQGQGINEQYF.

The chain combines TRBV6-5 with TRBJ2-7; D is possibly TRBD2 (6 bases). The germline CDR1 and CDR2 sequences are MNHEY and SVGAGI. Trimming took 5 bases from V and 4 from J, leaving 15 bases between them. CDR3 length: 14 amino acids. The CDR3 nucleotides read TGTGCCAGCAGTGAGACTAGTGGGGGTTACGAGCAGTACTTC. As protein: CASSETSGGYEQYF.

As regards this clone: Other DNA sequences in this specimen translate into the identical CDR3. This chain joins TRBV2 and TRBJ2-7; D is uncertain. Trimming stripped 4 bases from V and 3 bases from J, with 1 base between. CDR3 size: 10 residues. The germline V gene encodes CDR1 SNHLY and CDR2 FYNNEI. The CDR3 spells CASSGYEQYF. CDR3 nucleotides: TGTGCCAGCAGTGGCTACGAGCAGTACTTC. The full variable domain, its missing parts supplied by reference TRBV2 and TRBJ2-7, is EPEVTQTPSHQVTQMGQEVILRCVPISNHLYFYWYRQILGQKVEFLVSFYNNEISEKSEIFDDQFSVERPDGSNFTLKIRSTKLEDSAMYFCASSGYEQYFGPGTRLTVT.

The rearrangement links TRBV29-1 to TRBJ2-2, with D perhaps matching TRBD1 (6 bases). This CDR3 is built from 13 residues. CDR1 SQVTM and CDR2 ANQGSEA come from the germline V gene. The CDR3 coding sequence is TGCACGGGCAGGGGTGTGGACACCGGGGAGCTGTTTTTT. Protein: CTGRGVDTGELFF.

V and J are TRBV27 and TRBJ2-3, with 7 nucleotides matching TRBD1. The V gene's germline CDR1 is MNHEY and CDR2 SMNVEV (reference sequence). V lost 6 bases to trimming and J lost 4 bases; unmatched junction nucleotides: 10. The CDR3 runs to 15 residues. Here the CDR3 reads CASRPLTGSPDTQYF. In DNA form, the CDR3 reads TGTGCCAGCAGGCCCCTGACAGGGTCTCCAGATACGCAGTATTTT.

V and J are TRBV27 and TRBJ2-5; 7 bases are shared with TRBD2. Germline V gene data show CDR1 as MNHEY and CDR2 as SMNVEV (reference sequence). This CDR3 comprises 14 residues. Trimming took 4 bases from V and 1 from J; bases not matched to a gene: 3. The CDR3: CASSSWGGQETQYF. The CDR3 DNA sequence: TGTGCCAGCAGTTCCTGGGGGGGCCAAGAGACCCAGTACTTC.